The clone carrying this T cell receptor beta chain was found a few times. V gave up 5 bases and J gave up 2 bases, with 13 bases separating them. CDR3 length equals 15 residues. CDR1 is SGHVS, CDR2 FQNEAQ, per germline. The source of the sample is a study of blood T cell repertoires in COVID-19. TCRdb's copy holds only in-frame clones and misses some; the assay was immunoSEQ multiplex PCR. The sample holds 130,000 to 150,000 clones, approximately 90% seen once. The clonotype comes from a woman between 50 and 59 years old with acute or convalescent COVID-19. Material: peripheral blood. V is TRBV7-8 and J is TRBJ1-3; the D is unclear. The CDR3 DNA sequence: TGTGCCAGCAGCCGCGGGTTGGGTCCTGGAAACACCATATATTTT. As protein: CASSRGLGPGNTIYF.